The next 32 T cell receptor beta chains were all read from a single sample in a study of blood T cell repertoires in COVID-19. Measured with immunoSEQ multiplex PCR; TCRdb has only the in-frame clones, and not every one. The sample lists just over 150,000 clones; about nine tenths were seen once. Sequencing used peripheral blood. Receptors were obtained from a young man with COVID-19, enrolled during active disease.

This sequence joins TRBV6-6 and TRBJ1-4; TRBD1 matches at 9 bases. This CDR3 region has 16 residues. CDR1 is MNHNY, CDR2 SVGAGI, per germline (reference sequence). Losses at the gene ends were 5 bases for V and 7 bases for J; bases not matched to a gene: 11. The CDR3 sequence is CASSPIRTGEAEKLFF. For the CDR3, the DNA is TGTGCCAGCAGTCCAATCCGGACAGGGGAGGCTGAAAAACTGTTTTTT.

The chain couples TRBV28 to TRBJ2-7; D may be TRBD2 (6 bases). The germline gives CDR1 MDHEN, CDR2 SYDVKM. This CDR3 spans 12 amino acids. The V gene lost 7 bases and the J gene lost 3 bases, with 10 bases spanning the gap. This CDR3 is CASTAGFYEQYF. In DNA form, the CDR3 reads TGTGCCAGCACTGCGGGATTCTACGAGCAGTACTTC.

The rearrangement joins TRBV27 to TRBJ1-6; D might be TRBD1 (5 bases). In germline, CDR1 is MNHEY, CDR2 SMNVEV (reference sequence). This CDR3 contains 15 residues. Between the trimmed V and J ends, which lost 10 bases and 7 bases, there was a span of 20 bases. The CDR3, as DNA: TGTGCCACCAGCTCTAACCCAGGGTTAAATTCACCCCTCCACTTT. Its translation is CATSSNPGLNSPLHF.

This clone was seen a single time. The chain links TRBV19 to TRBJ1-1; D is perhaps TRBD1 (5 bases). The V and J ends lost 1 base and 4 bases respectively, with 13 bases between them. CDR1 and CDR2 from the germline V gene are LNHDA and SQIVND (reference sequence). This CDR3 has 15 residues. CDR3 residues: CASSIGGGSRTEAFF. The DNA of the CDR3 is TGTGCCAGTAGTATAGGGGGCGGGAGCCGCACTGAAGCTTTCTTT.

As DNA, the CDR3 is TGTGCCAGCTCACCACTCCTGGACGTCGGGGAGAAATATGGCTACACCTTC. It encodes CASSPLLDVGEKYGYTF. This chain joins TRBV18 and TRBJ1-2; no reliable D call. CDR1 is KGHSH, CDR2 LQKENI, per germline. V lost 1 base and J 5 bases, leaving 20 bases between the germline ends. CDR3 length equals 17 residues.

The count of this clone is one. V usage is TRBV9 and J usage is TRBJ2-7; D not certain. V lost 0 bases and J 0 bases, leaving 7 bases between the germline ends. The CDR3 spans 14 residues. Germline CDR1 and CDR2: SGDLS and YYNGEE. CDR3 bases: TGTGCCAGCAGCGTAGACTCCATCTCCTACGAGCAGTACTTC. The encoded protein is CASSVDSISYEQYF.

The CDR3 region is CASSLTGRGYTF. The CDR3 nucleotides read TGTGCCAGCAGCCTGACAGGGCGCGGCTACACCTTC. J is TRBJ1-2 and V is TRBV5-4, with 7 bases that match TRBD1. Germline V gene sequence: CDR1 SGHNT, CDR2 YYREEE (reference sequence). The CDR3 runs 12 residues. The junction had 5 bases not matched to a gene; V was cut back by 4 bases and J by 8 bases. Full variable domain (outside the CDR3, taken from reference TRBV5-4 and TRBJ1-2): ETGVTQSPTHLIKTRGQQVTLRCSSQSGHNTVSWYQQALGQGPQFIFQYYREEENGRGNFPPRFSGLQFPNYSSELNVNALELDDSALYLCASSLTGRGYTFGSGTRLTVV.

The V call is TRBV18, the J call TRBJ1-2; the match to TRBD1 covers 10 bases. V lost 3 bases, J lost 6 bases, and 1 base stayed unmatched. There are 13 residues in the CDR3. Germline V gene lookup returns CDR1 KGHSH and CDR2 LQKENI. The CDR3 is CASSPDRGHGYTF. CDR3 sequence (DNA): TGTGCCAGCTCACCTGACAGGGGGCATGGCTACACCTTC.

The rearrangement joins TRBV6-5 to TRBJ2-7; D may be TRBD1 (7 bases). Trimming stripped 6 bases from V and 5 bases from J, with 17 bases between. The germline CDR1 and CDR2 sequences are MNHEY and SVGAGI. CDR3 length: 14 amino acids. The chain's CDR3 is CASSLTGEADEQYF. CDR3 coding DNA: TGTGCCAGCAGCCTTACAGGGGAGGCAGACGAGCAGTACTTC.

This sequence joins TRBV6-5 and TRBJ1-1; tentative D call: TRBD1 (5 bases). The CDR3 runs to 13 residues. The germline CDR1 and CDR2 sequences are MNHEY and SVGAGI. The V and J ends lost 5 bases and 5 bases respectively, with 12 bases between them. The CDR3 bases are TGTGCCAGCAGTATAGTTCAGGGTACTGAAGCTTTCTTT. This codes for CASSIVQGTEAFF.

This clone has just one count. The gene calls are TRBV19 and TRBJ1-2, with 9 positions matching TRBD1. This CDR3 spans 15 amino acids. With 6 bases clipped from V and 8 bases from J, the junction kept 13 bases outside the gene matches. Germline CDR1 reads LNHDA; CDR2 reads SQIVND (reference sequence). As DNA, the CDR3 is TGTGCCAGTAGCGGGACAGGGACACCCAACGGAGGCTACACCTTC. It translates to CASSGTGTPNGGYTF.

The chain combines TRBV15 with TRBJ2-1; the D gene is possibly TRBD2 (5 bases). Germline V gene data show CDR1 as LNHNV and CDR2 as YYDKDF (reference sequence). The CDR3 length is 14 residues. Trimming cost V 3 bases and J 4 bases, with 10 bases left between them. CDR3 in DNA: TGTGCCACCAGCAGGGGCGGCGGGTACAATGAGCAGTTCTTC. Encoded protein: CATSRGGGYNEQFF.

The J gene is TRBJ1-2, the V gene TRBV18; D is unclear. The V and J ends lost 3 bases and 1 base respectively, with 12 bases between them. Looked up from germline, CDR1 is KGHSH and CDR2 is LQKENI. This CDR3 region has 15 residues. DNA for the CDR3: TGTGCCAGCTCACCCTTCCCGAGAGATAACTATGGCTACACCTTC. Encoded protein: CASSPFPRDNYGYTF.

CDR3 in DNA: TGTGCCAGCAGTGGTTGGGAGACAGATACGCAGTATTTT. This encodes CASSGWETDTQYF. The gene calls are TRBV2 and TRBJ2-3, with a weak D call TRBD2 (5 bases). CDR1 and CDR2 from the germline V gene are SNHLY and FYNNEI. Trimming took off 4 bases at V and 3 bases at J, with 8 bases between the two ends. This CDR3 has 13 residues.

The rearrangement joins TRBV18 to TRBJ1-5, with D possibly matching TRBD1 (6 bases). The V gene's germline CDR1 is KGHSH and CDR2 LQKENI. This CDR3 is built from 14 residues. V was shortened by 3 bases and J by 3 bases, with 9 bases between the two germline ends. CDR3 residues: CASSPAGDNQPQHF. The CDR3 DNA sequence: TGTGCCAGCTCACCCGCAGGGGACAATCAGCCCCAGCATTTT.

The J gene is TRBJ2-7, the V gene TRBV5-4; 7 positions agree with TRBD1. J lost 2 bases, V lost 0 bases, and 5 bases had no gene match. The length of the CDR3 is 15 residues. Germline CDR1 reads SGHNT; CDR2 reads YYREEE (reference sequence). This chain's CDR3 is CASSLEDRSTYEQYF. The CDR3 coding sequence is TGTGCCAGCAGCTTGGAGGACAGGAGCACCTACGAGCAGTACTTC.

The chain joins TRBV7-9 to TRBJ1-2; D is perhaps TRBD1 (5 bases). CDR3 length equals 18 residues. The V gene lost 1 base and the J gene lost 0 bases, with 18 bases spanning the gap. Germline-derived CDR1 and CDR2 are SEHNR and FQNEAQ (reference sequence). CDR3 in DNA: TGTGCCAGCAGCTTAGGGGGTCCGGACAAAAAACCTAACTATGGCTACACCTTC. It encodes CASSLGGPDKKPNYGYTF.

CDR3 sequence (DNA): TGTGCCAGCAGCACCGCGACAGGGAACTACGAGCAGTACTTC. This sequence encodes CASSTATGNYEQYF. The V gene is TRBV9, the J gene TRBJ2-7, with 7 bases aligning to TRBD1. This CDR3 spans 14 amino acids. Germline V CDR1 and CDR2: SGDLS, YYNGEE. Trimming at V came to 4 bases and at J to 3 bases, leaving 7 bases not matched to a gene. Looking up the rest from reference TRBV9 and TRBJ2-7 gives the full variable domain: DSGVTQTPKHLITATGQRVTLRCSPRSGDLSVYWYQQSLDQGLQFLIQYYNGEERAKGNILERFSAQQFPDLHSELNLSSLELGDSALYFCASSTATGNYEQYFGPGTRLTVT.

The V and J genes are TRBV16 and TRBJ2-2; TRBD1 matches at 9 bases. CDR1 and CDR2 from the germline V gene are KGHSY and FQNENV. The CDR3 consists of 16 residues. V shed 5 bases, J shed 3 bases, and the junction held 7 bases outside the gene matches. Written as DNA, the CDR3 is TGTGCCAGCAGCGGACAGGGGAGGGGACACACCGGGGAGCTGTTTTTT. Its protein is CASSGQGRGHTGELFF.

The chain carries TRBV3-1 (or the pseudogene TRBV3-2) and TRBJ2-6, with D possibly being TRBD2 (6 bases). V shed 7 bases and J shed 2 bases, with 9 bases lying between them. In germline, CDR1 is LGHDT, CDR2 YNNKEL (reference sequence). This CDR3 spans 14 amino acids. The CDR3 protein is CASKTGAGANVLTF. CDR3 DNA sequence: TGTGCCAGCAAGACGGGGGCTGGGGCCAACGTCCTGACTTTC.

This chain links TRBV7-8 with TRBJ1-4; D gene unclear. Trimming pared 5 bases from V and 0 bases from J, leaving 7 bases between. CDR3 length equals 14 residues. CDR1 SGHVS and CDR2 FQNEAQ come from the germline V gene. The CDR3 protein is CASSPRATNEKLFF. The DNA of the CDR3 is TGTGCCAGCAGCCCTCGGGCAACTAATGAAAAACTGTTTTTT.

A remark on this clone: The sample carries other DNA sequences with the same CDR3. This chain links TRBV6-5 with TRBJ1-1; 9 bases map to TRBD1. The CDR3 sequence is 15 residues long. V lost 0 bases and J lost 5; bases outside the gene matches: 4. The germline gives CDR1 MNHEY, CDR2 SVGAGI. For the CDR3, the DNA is TGTGCCAGCAGTTACTCGAGACAGGGGGGTACTGAAGCTTTCTTT. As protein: CASSYSRQGGTEAFF.

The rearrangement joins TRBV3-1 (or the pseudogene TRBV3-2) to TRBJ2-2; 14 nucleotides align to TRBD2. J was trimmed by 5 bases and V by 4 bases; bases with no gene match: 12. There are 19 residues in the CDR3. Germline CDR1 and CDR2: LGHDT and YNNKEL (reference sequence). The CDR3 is CASSLPGLAGVRGTGELFF. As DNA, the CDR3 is TGTGCCAGCAGCCTCCCGGGACTAGCGGGAGTCAGGGGAACCGGGGAGCTGTTTTTT.

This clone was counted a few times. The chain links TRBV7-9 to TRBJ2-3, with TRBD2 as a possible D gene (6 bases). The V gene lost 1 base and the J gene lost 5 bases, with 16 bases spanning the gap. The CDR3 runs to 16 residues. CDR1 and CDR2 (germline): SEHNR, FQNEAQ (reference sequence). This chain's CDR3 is CASSLGEAKREDTQYF. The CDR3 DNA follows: TGTGCCAGCAGCTTAGGGGAGGCCAAACGGGAAGATACGCAGTATTTT.

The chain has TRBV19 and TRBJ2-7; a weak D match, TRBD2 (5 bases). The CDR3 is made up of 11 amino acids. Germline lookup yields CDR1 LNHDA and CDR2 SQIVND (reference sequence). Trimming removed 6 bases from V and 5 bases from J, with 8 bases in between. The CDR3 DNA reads TGTGCCAGTAGAAAGAGGGACGAGCAGTACTTC. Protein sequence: CASRKRDEQYF.

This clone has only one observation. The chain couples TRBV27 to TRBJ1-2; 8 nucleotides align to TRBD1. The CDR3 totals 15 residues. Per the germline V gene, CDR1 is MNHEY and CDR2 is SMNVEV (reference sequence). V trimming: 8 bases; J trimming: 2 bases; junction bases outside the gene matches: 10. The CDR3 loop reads CASRDRSEGNYGYTF. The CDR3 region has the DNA TGTGCCAGCCGGGACAGGTCGGAGGGAAACTATGGCTACACCTTC.

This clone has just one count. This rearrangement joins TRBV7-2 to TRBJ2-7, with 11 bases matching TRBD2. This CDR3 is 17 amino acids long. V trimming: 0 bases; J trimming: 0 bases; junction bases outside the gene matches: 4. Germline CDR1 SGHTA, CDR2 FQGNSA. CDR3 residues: CASSLADLAGGSYEQYF. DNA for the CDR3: TGTGCCAGCAGCTTAGCGGATCTAGCGGGAGGCTCCTACGAGCAGTACTTC. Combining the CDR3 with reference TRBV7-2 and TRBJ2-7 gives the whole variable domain GAGVSQSPSNKVTEKGKDVELRCDPISGHTALYWYRQSLGQGLEFLIYFQGNSAPDKSGLPSDRFSAERTGGSVSTLTIQRTQQEDSAVYLCASSLADLAGGSYEQYFGPGTRLTVT.

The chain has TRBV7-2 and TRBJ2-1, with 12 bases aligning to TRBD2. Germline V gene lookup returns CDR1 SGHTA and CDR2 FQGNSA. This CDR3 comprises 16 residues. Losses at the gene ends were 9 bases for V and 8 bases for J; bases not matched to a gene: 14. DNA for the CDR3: TGTGCCAGTAACCCCGGGGGACTAGCGGGCACCCATGAGCAGTTCTTC. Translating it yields CASNPGGLAGTHEQFF.

Written as DNA, the CDR3 is TGCGCCAGCAGCCAAGGACAGGGAAGGGAAAAACTGTTTTTT. This encodes CASSQGQGREKLFF. The V and J genes are TRBV4-3 and TRBJ1-4; 7 bases agree with TRBD1. CDR1 is LGHNA, CDR2 YSLEER, per germline. The V segment lost 1 base and the J segment 8 bases; nucleotides outside the gene matches: 4. The CDR3 extends over 14 amino acids.

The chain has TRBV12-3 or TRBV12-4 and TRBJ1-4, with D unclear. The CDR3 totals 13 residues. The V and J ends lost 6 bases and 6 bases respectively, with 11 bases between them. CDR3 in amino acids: CASRPRVYEKLFF. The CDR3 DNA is TGTGCCAGCAGACCACGGGTATATGAAAAACTGTTTTTT.

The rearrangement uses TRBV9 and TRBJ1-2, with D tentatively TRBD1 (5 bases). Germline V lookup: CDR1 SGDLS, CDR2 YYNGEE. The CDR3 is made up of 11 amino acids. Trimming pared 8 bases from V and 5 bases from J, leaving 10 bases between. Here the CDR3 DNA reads TGTGCCAGGCAGGGAGGATATGGCTACACCTTC. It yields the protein CARQGGYGYTF.

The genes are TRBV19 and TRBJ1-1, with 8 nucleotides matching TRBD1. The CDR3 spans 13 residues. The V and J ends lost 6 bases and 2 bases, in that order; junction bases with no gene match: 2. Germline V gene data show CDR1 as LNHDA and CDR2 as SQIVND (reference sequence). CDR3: CASSRGPNTEAFF. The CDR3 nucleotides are TGTGCCAGTAGCAGGGGGCCCAACACTGAAGCTTTCTTT.